Following are 24 T cell receptor beta chains from one sample sequenced in a study of blood T cell repertoires in COVID-19. Sequencing used immunoSEQ multiplex PCR; TCRdb keeps in-frame clones, though not all of them. The table records over 80,000 clones, roughly 88% of them present only once. Sequences were obtained from peripheral blood. These receptors all come from a woman of 80 years or more with acute or convalescent COVID-19.

The rearrangement links TRBV7-9 to TRBJ2-7, with D perhaps TRBD1 (5 bases). The V end was cut by 5 bases, the J end by 3 bases, with 11 bases between. This CDR3 spans 13 amino acids. Germline values: CDR1 SEHNR, CDR2 FQNEAQ (reference sequence). Here the CDR3 reads CASSSTGFYEQYF. The DNA for the CDR3 is TGTGCCAGCAGCAGTACAGGTTTCTACGAGCAGTACTTC.

The V gene is TRBV27, the J gene TRBJ2-7, with D maybe TRBD2 (5 bases). Trimming took off 3 bases at V and 6 bases at J, with 15 bases between the two ends. Germline CDR1 is MNHEY and CDR2 is SMNVEV (reference sequence). The CDR3 runs to 14 residues. The CDR3 DNA follows: TGTGCCAGCAGTTTTGTGAGGGAGAGAGTCGAGCAGTACTTC. This sequence encodes CASSFVRERVEQYF.

In this sample, this clone turned up once. This CDR3 reads CASSPGQGWEAFF. The CDR3 nucleotides read TGTGCCAGCTCTCCGGGACAGGGCTGGGAAGCTTTCTTT. The chain links TRBV18 to TRBJ1-1, with 9 bases aligning to TRBD1. The CDR3 has 13 amino acids. The V gene's germline CDR1 is KGHSH and CDR2 LQKENI. The ends lost 6 bases at V and 8 bases at J; junction bases unmatched: 7.

The chain links TRBV6-5 to TRBJ1-2; D might be TRBD1 (5 bases). Trimming took 0 bases from V and 8 from J, leaving 16 bases between them. CDR1 is MNHEY and CDR2 is SVGAGI in the germline V gene. CDR3 length: 15 residues. CDR3 sequence reads: CASSYSTVGIRGYTF. For the CDR3, the DNA is TGTGCCAGCAGTTACTCGACAGTAGGGATTAGAGGCTACACCTTC.

The chain is built from TRBV5-1 and TRBJ2-3; TRBD2 matches at 9 bases. Germline CDR1 SGHRS, CDR2 YFSETQ. With V trimmed by 1 base and J by 6 bases, 3 bases remained unmatched. The CDR3 length is 14 residues. CDR3 region: CASSLSSGADTQYF. DNA of the CDR3: TGCGCCAGCAGCTTGTCTAGCGGGGCGGATACGCAGTATTTT. Based on the CDR3 plus reference TRBV5-1 and TRBJ2-3, the full variable domain is KAGVTQTPRYLIKTRGQQVTLSCSPISGHRSVSWYQQTPGQGLQFLFEYFSETQRNKGNFPGRFSGRQFSNSRSEMNVSTLELGDSALYLCASSLSSGADTQYFGPGTRLTVL.

This clone was observed a single time. J is TRBJ1-3 and V is TRBV5-6; D is ambiguous. Trimming removed 0 bases from V and 0 bases from J, with 7 bases in between. Germline CDR1 reads SGHDT; CDR2 reads YYEEEE. The CDR3 length is 15 residues. CDR3 region: CASSLAGSSGNTIYF. The CDR3 nucleotides are TGTGCCAGCAGCTTGGCTGGGAGCTCTGGAAACACCATATATTTT.

The chain recombines TRBV15 with TRBJ1-6; 7 nucleotides agree with TRBD1. CDR1 LNHNV and CDR2 YYDKDF come from the germline V gene (reference sequence). Trimming cost V 6 bases and J 0 bases; bases outside gene matches: 11. The CDR3 totals 18 residues. In nucleotides, the CDR3 is TGTGCCACCAGGGATGGGGGACAGATGAGCTCCTATAATTCACCCCTCCACTTT. Protein product: CATRDGGQMSSYNSPLHF.

V usage is TRBV5-4 and J usage is TRBJ1-1; TRBD1 aligns across 8 bases. Trimming took 4 bases from V and 2 from J; bases not matched to a gene: 4. CDR1 and CDR2 (germline): SGHNT, YYREEE (reference sequence). The length of the CDR3 is 14 residues. The CDR3 protein is CASSPQGVNTEAFF. The CDR3 bases are TGTGCCAGCAGCCCACAGGGGGTTAACACTGAAGCTTTCTTT.

The chain combines TRBV21-1 with TRBJ2-7; the listed D gene, TRBD2, was not tested against the DNA. TRBV21-1 is a pseudogene. The CDR3 totals 17 residues. In DNA form, the CDR3 reads TGTGCCAGCAGCAAAGAGACTAGCGGGAGAAGTGGCCACGAGCAGTACTTC. Translating it yields CASSKETSGRSGHEQYF.

The rearrangement uses TRBV7-9 and TRBJ2-1, with 7 nucleotides matching TRBD2. The V gene's germline CDR1 is SEHNR and CDR2 FQNEAQ (reference sequence). The CDR3 has 16 residues. V was pared by 1 base and J by 4 bases, with 7 bases of the junction left unmatched. CDR3 sequence: CASSLGGAGSYNEQFF. The CDR3 bases are TGTGCCAGCAGCTTAGGCGGAGCGGGATCTTACAATGAGCAGTTCTTC.

This clone was detected ten times or more. At one end, the junction sequence differs from germline, possibly due to a read error. This sequence joins TRBV27 and TRBJ2-5; tentatively, D is TRBD2 (6 bases). Germline lookup yields CDR1 MNHEY and CDR2 SMNVEV (reference sequence). The CDR3 runs 13 residues. This chain's CDR3 is CASSLGGQATQYF. CDR3 in DNA: TGTGCCAGCAGTTTGGGAGGCCAAGCGACCCAGTACTTC.

The genes are TRBV12-3 or TRBV12-4 and TRBJ2-1; D not certain. CDR3 length: 13 amino acids. Trimming shortened V by 6 bases and J by 11 bases, and 17 bases separated the two germline ends. The CDR3 loop is CASSPPFAAKQFF. DNA for the CDR3: TGTGCCAGCAGCCCACCTTTTGCAGCGAAGCAGTTCTTC.

V gene TRBV4-2 combines with J gene TRBJ1-4; D is undetermined. V was cut by 2 bases and J by 5 bases, with 12 bases left in between. The germline V gene encodes CDR1 LGHNA and CDR2 YNFKEQ. This CDR3 is built from 15 residues. CDR3 DNA sequence: TGTGCCAGCAGCCAACGTGCGGAGCAGAATGAAAAACTGTTTTTT. It yields the protein CASSQRAEQNEKLFF.

This chain links TRBV7-9 with TRBJ1-2; possible D gene TRBD1, 5 bases. CDR3 length: 14 amino acids. Trimming shortened V by 4 bases and J by 6 bases, and 15 bases separated the two germline ends. Germline CDR1 SEHNR, CDR2 FQNEAQ (reference sequence). The CDR3 nucleotides are TGTGCCAGCAGCTCCCGGGAGGGGAGACATGGCTACACCTTC. Its protein is CASSSREGRHGYTF.

The CDR3 loop is CATSREAISSYNSPLHF. CDR3 sequence (DNA): TGTGCCACCAGCAGAGAGGCAATAAGCTCCTATAATTCACCCCTCCACTTT. The chain uses TRBV15 and TRBJ1-6; D is ambiguous. The ends were cut back, 0 bases at V and 0 bases at J, with 9 bases in the middle. Looked up from germline, CDR1 is LNHNV and CDR2 is YYDKDF (reference sequence). CDR3 size: 17 residues.

This chain connects TRBV4-3 to TRBJ2-7; 13 bases align to TRBD2. The CDR3 covers 16 residues. CDR1 is LGHNA and CDR2 is YSLEER in the germline V gene. V was clipped by 6 bases and J by 2 bases; unmatched bases: 7. CDR3 sequence: CASSRGTSGIAYEQYF. The CDR3 bases are TGCGCCAGCAGTCGAGGGACTAGCGGGATCGCCTACGAGCAGTACTTC.

The chain carries TRBV7-9 and TRBJ2-1; possibly TRBD2 for D (6 bases). CDR1 SEHNR and CDR2 FQNEAQ come from the germline V gene (reference sequence). Trimming removed 4 bases from V and 4 bases from J, with 14 bases in between. The CDR3 contains 15 residues. CDR3 sequence (DNA): TGTGCCAGCAGCTCCCTGGGAGGTTCTTACAATGAGCAGTTCTTC. This gives the protein CASSSLGGSYNEQFF.

The CDR3 bases are TGTGCCAGCAGGGGACTAGCGAACCAAGAGACCCAGTACTTC. It translates to CASRGLANQETQYF. The rearrangement joins TRBV6-5 to TRBJ2-5, with 10 nucleotides matching TRBD2. The V and J ends lost 6 bases and 0 bases, in that order; junction bases with no gene match: 1. The CDR3 runs to 14 residues. The germline CDR1 and CDR2 sequences are MNHEY and SVGAGI.

The count of this clone is one. The chain has TRBV30 and TRBJ2-3, with 14 bases identical to TRBD2. The CDR3 sequence is 16 residues long. The ends lost 6 bases at V and 1 base at J; junction bases unmatched: 6. Germline CDR1 is GTSNPN and CDR2 is SVGIG (reference sequence). CDR3 sequence: CACRRLAGGGTDTQYF. The CDR3 DNA is TGTGCCTGCCGACGACTAGCGGGGGGGGGCACAGATACGCAGTATTTT.

The rearrangement joins TRBV7-2 to TRBJ2-7; tentatively, D is TRBD1 (5 bases). CDR1 is SGHTA, CDR2 FQGNSA, per germline. This CDR3 has 14 amino acids. V shed 5 bases and J shed 5 bases, with 16 bases lying between them. This CDR3 is CASSPPGRAHEQYF. The CDR3 DNA reads TGTGCCAGCAGCCCTCCCGGCAGGGCCCACGAGCAGTACTTC.

The chain uses TRBV6-6 and TRBJ1-5; 8 bases are shared with TRBD1. V lost 7 bases to trimming and J lost 3 bases; unmatched junction nucleotides: 8. From germline, CDR1 is MNHNY and CDR2 SVGAGI (reference sequence). The CDR3 spans 15 residues. The CDR3 nucleotides read TGTGCCAGCACCCCGGGACAGGCACTCAATCAGCCCCAGCATTTT. This translates into CASTPGQALNQPQHF.

With respect to this clone: At one boundary the junction diverges from the germline segment, which might be a read error. This rearrangement joins TRBV7-7 to TRBJ2-3; 9 positions match TRBD2. The length of the CDR3 is 14 residues. CDR1 is SSHAT, CDR2 FNYEAQ, per germline (reference sequence). CDR3 region: CASSPGLALDTQYF. Written as DNA, the CDR3 is TGTGCTAGCAGCCCAGGACTAGCGTTGGATACGCAGTATTTT.

The chain carries TRBV7-9 and TRBJ1-1, with unresolved D. The ends were cut back, 8 bases at V and 1 base at J, with 5 bases in the middle. CDR1 and CDR2 (germline): SEHNR, FQNEAQ (reference sequence). This CDR3 spans 11 amino acids. CDR3 sequence (DNA): TGTGCCAGCGAGGGGAACACTGAAGCTTTCTTT. Translated, it gives CASEGNTEAFF.

The rearrangement links TRBV4-1 to TRBJ2-3; D possibly corresponds to TRBD2 (6 bases). The germline V gene encodes CDR1 MGHRA and CDR2 YSYEKL. Trimming pared 8 bases from V and 2 bases from J, leaving 11 bases between. This CDR3 is built from 13 residues. The CDR3 region has the DNA TGCGCCAGCCGTAGCGGATTCACAGATACGCAGTATTTT. Protein sequence: CASRSGFTDTQYF.